This TCR beta chain is from a study of cytotoxic CD8 clonotypes in ibrutinib-treated CLL (dated by TCRdb to the early 2020s). Looking at the study overall: The cohort had ten to twelve relapsed/refractory and around 16 treatment-naive patients; 17 to 18 were IGHV unmutated. Cryopreserved peripheral blood mononuclear cells were collected before treatment, at response, and at either disease progression or sustained remission. Every remission and progressive disease sample was obtained while ibrutinib was still being received by the patients. Longitudinal samples were obtainable from about 30% of the roughly 90 participants in the trial. On average, each sample had roughly 230,000 productive templates and roughly 95,000 productive rearrangements. The response samples were drawn at a median of 12 months into treatment, with a range of roughly 6 to 36 months. Responses were partial in roughly 24 patients and complete in 2; after median about 5.5 years follow-up, about 14 stayed in remission and approximately twelve progressed.

This clone has more than one count but fewer than ten. What this receptor recognizes is not known. No base quality values were provided; no much bigger clone lies one nucleotide off. What the research found in general, with its limitations: Clonality rose at ibrutinib response, remained stable during sustained remission, and dropped back toward baseline at progression. At baseline, clonality was higher than in age-matched healthy donors and showed a strong correlation with circulating CD8+ T-cell counts. Sustained-remission and progressing patients did not have matched sampling times, and lymph node repertoires were not examined. Public clonotypes were rare and either shrank or stayed stable during treatment, and the rise in clonality at ibrutinib response reflected expansion of private clonotypes.

From its cysteine to its phenylalanine, the CDR3 spans 15 amino acids. Just the 45-base CDR3 DNA is kept, in frame starting at base 1. Taken with the paper, the label for time point translates to: approximately 2 years on ibrutinib. For TCR beta library preparation, around 2.1 micrograms of genomic DNA were extracted from the cryopreserved PBMCs. Longitudinal blood samples from CLL patients on ibrutinib monotherapy were analyzed using high-throughput TCR beta sequencing. The patients took part in an open-label, single-center phase 2 trial of ibrutinib monotherapy. The goal of deep resolution MiSeq sequencing was a depth between 1 in 1 million and 1 in 200,000 T cells, and coverage averaged 10x per clonotype. The immunoSEQ hsTCRB Kit was used to generate the TCR beta libraries. Per the authors' processing: ImmunoSEQ Data Assistant and ImmunoSEQ Analyzer were used for data analysis, and V, D and J genes were assigned according to IMGT definitions. Clonality, with values ranging from 0 to 1, was calculated as one minus the normalized Shannon entropy of productive rearrangement frequencies. Only overrepresented clonotypes making up at least 0.05% of each patient's repertoire were included in the public clonotype analysis. Repertoires from 10 to 15 age-matched healthy donors in immuneACCESS were used as clonality controls. Not all clones reach the TCRdb copy of this immuneACCESS table, which keeps in-frame sequences only. Checked studies attribute under half of the gap to unresolved V genes and leave the rest unexplained. The DNA gave D and trimming, while V, J and clone size come from that table. The sample has about 200,000 clones on record, 72% of them singletons. The ten largest clones capture about an eighth of the sample.

The sequence is built from TRBV12-2 and TRBJ2-7. TRBV12-2 is a known pseudogene. The TCR comes from a human donor with chronic lymphocytic leukemia. The sample was PBMCs, taken after 24 months of ibrutinib treatment. The CDR3 in this case is CASRPSGDPNYEQYF. The base sequence is TGTGCAAGTCGCCCTAGTGGGGACCCCAACTACGAGCAGTACTTC.